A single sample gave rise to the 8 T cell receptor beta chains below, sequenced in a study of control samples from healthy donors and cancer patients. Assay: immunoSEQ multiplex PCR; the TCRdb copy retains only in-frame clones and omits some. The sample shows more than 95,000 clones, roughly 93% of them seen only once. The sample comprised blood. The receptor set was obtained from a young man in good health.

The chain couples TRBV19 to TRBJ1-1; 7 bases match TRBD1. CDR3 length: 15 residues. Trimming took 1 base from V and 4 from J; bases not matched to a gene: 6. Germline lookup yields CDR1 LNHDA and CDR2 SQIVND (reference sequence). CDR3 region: CASSIGQGVGTEAFF. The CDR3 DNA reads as TGTGCCAGTAGTATAGGACAGGGTGTAGGCACTGAAGCTTTCTTT.

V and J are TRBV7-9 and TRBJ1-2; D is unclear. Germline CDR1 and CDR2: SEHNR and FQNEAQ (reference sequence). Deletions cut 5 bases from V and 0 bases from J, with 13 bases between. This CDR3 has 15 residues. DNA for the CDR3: TGTGCCAGCAGCCCTGGACCGTTAGCTAACTATGGCTACACCTTC. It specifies CASSPGPLANYGYTF.

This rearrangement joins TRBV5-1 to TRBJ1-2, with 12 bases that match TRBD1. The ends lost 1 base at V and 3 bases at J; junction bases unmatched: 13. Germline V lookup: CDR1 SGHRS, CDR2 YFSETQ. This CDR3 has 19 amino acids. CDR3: CASSLLSGTGGETDYGYTF. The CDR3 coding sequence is TGCGCCAGCAGCTTGCTCTCCGGGACAGGGGGCGAAACAGACTATGGCTACACCTTC. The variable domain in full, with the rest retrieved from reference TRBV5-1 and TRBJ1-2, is KAGVTQTPRYLIKTRGQQVTLSCSPISGHRSVSWYQQTPGQGLQFLFEYFSETQRNKGNFPGRFSGRQFSNSRSEMNVSTLELGDSALYLCASSLLSGTGGETDYGYTFGSGTRLTVV.

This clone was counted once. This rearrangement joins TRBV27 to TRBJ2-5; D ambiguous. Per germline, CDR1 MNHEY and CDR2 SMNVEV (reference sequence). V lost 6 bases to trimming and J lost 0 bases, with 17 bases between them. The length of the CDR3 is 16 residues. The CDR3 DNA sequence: TGTGCCAGCAGCCGGCCGCGTGCGAGCTACCAAGAGACCCAGTACTTC. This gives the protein CASSRPRASYQETQYF.

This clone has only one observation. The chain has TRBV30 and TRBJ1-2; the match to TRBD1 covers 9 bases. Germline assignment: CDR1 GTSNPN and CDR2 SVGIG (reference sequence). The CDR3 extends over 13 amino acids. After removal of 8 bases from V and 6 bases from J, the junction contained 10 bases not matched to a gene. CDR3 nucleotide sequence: TGTGCCGGGCACAGGGGGCGCAGTCATGGCTACACCTTC. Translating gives CAGHRGRSHGYTF.

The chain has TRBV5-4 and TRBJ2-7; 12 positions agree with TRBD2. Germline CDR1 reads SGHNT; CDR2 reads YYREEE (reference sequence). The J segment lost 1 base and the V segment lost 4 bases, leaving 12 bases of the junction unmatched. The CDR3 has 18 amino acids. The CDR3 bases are TGTGCCAGCAGCCCCGGCAGACTAGCGGGAGTGGTGTCCTACGAGCAGTACTTC. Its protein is CASSPGRLAGVVSYEQYF.

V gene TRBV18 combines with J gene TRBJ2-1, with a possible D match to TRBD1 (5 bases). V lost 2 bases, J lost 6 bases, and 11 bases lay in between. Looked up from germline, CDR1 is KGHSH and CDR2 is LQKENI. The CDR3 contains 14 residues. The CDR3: CASSPMAGINEQFF. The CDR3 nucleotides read TGTGCCAGCTCACCAATGGCAGGGATCAATGAGCAGTTCTTC.

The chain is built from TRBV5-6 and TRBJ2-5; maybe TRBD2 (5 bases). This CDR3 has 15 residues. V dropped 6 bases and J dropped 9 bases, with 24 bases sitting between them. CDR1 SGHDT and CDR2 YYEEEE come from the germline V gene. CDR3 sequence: CASTLLGVESRAQYF. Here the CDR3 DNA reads TGTGCCAGCACCCTACTCGGGGTAGAGAGTCGAGCCCAGTACTTC.